This TCR beta chain was identified in a study of beta chain features in type 1 diabetes. Turning to the study itself: Sorted cells numbering approximately 110,000,000 were examined across all samples.

The V gene lost 6 bases and the J gene lost 7 bases, with 10 bases spanning the gap. The CDR3 is 11 residues long. Germline loops: CDR1 MNHNS, CDR2 SASEGT. Expressed TCRB transcripts were sequenced after all isolated RNA was converted to cDNA. Some clones are missing from TCRdb's copy, which holds only in-frame ones; the method was immunoSEQ multiplex PCR. The data contain 850,000 to 900,000 clones, roughly 16% of them singletons. The sample comprised naive CD4+ T cells from blood. The clonotype originates from a woman under 30 in good health. J is TRBJ2-7 and V is TRBV6-1; D remains unclear. The CDR3 bases are TGTGCCAGCAGGATGAACGGGGAGCAGTACTTC. Translation gives CASRMNGEQYF.